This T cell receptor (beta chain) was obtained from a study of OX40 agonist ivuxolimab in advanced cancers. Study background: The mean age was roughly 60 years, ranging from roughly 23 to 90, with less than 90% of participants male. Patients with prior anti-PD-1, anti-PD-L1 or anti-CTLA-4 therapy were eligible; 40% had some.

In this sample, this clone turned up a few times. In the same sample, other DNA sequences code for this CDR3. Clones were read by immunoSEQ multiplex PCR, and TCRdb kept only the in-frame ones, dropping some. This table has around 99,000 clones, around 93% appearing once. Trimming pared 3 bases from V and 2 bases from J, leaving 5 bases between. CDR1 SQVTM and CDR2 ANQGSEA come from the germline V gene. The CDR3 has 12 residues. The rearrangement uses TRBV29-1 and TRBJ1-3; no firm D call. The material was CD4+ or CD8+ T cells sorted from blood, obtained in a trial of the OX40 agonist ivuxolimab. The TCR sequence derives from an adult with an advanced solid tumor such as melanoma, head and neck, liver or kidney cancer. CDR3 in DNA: TGCAGCGTTGAGACCCCTGGAAACACCATATATTTT. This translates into CSVETPGNTIYF.